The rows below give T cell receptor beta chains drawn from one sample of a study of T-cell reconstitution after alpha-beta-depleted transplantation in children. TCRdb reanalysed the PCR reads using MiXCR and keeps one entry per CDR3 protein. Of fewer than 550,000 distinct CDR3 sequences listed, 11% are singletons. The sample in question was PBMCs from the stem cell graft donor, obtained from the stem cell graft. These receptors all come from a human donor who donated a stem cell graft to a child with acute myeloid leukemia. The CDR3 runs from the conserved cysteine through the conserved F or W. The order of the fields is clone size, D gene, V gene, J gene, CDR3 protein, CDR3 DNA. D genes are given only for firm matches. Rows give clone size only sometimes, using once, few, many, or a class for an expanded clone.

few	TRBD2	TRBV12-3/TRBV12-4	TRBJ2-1	CASTPASGGIDEQFF	TGTGCCAGCACCCCGGCTAGCGGGGGAATCGATGAGCAGTTCTTC
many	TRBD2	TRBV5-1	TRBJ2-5	CASSSGLAETQYF	TGCGCCAGCAGCTCCGGACTAGCGGAGACCCAGTACTTC
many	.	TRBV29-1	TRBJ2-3	CSAEGTREPDTQYF	TGCAGCGCAGAGGGCACCCGAGAACCAGATACGCAGTATTTT
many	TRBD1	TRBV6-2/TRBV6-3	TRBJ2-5	CASSYDFPGQGSGETQYF	TGTGCCAGCAGTTACGACTTTCCGGGACAGGGGTCCGGAGAGACCCAGTACTTC
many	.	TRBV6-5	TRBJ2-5	CASTFSGQETQYF	TGTGCCAGCACCTTCTCGGGTCAAGAGACCCAGTACTTC
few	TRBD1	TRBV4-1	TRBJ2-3	CASSQDQGAPSDTQYF	TGCGCCAGCAGCCAAGATCAGGGGGCCCCCTCCGATACGCAGTATTTT
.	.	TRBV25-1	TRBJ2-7	CASSEYYGGYEQYF	TGTGCCAGCAGTGAATACTATGGGGGCTACGAGCAGTACTTC
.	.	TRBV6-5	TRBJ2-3	CATNYQDTQYF	TGTGCCACCAACTACCAAGATACGCAGTATTTT
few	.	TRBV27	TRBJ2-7	CASSSFLRVGTYEQYF	TGTGCCAGCAGTTCCTTCCTCAGGGTGGGGACCTACGAGCAGTACTTC
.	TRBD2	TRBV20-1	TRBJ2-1	CSVSGGSYNEQFF	TGCAGTGTATCGGGGGGTTCCTACAATGAGCAGTTCTTC
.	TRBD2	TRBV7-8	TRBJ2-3	CASSREPGGTQYF	TGTGCCAGCAGCCGGGAACCGGGGGGTACGCAGTATTTT
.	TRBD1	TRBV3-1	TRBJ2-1	CASSRGQGYNEQFF	TGTGCCAGCAGCCGAGGACAGGGTTACAATGAGCAGTTCTTC
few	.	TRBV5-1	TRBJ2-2	CASTMSVRELDTGELFF	TGCGCCAGCACCATGAGTGTCAGGGAGCTTGACACCGGGGAGCTGTTTTTT
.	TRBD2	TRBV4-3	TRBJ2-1	CASSPLSGLGGGEQFF	TGCGCCAGCAGCCCGCTGAGCGGCCTCGGGGGGGGTGAGCAGTTCTTC
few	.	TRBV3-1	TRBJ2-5	CASSQDLGRVQETQYF	TGTGCCAGCAGCCAAGATTTAGGCAGGGTCCAAGAGACCCAGTACTTC
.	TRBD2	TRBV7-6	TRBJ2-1	CASTSGTHNNEQFF	TGTGCCAGCACTAGCGGGACTCACAACAATGAGCAGTTCTTC
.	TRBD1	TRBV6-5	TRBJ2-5	CASSYSNSGTEETQYF	TGTGCCAGCAGTTACTCGAACTCGGGGACAGAAGAGACCCAGTACTTC
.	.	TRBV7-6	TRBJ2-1	CASSSRGGGGLHEQFF	TGTGCCAGCAGCTCCCGGGGCGGAGGGGGATTACATGAGCAGTTCTTC
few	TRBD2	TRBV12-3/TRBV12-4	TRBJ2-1	CASRRPGLADNEQFF	TGTGCCAGCAGGAGACCGGGACTAGCGGACAATGAGCAGTTCTTC
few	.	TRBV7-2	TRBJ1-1	CANVEQPNTEAFF	TGTGCCAATGTTGAACAGCCGAACACTGAAGCTTTCTTT
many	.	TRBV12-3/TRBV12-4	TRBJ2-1	CASSFNEQFF	TGTGCCAGCAGTTTCAATGAGCAGTTCTTC
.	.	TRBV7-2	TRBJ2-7	CASSPRSRVPYEQYF	TGTGCCAGCAGCCCCAGGTCACGGGTTCCCTACGAGCAGTACTTC
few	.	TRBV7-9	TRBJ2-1	CASSPPGVLWQFF	TGTGCCAGCAGCCCTCCGGGCGTTTTGTGGCAGTTCTTC
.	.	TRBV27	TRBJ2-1	CASSPGTKNEQFF	TGTGCCAGCAGTCCCGGGACAAAAAATGAGCAGTTCTTC
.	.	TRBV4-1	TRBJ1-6	CASSQVSQTFNSPLHF	TGCGCCAGCAGCCAAGTTTCCCAGACTTTTAATTCACCCCTCCACTTT
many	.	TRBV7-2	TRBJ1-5	CASSWGGPQHF	TGTGCCAGCAGCTGGGGTGGACCCCAGCATTTT
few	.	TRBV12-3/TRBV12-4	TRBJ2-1	CASSFRDDGYNEQFF	TGTGCCAGCAGTTTTCGGGACGACGGGTACAATGAGCAGTTCTTC
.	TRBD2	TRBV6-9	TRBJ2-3	CASKNSGGCTDTQYF	TGTGCCAGCAAGAACAGCGGGGGCTGCACAGATACGCAGTATTTT
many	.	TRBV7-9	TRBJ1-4	CASSPPGVGNEKLFF	TGTGCCAGCAGCCCCCCGGGGGTGGGGAATGAAAAACTGTTTTTT
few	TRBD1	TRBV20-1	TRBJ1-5	CSASRDPGTGLLNQHF	TGCAGTGCCTCCCGGGATCCCGGGACAGGCCTACTAAACCAGCATTTT
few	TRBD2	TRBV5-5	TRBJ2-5	CASSVTASGRAGETQYF	TGTGCCAGCAGCGTGACGGCTAGCGGGAGGGCCGGGGAGACCCAGTACTTC
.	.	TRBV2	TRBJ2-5	CASSEQGPKETQYF	TGTGCCAGCAGTGAACAGGGGCCGAAAGAGACCCAGTACTTC
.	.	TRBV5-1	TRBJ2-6	CASSLVTGPSGANVLTF	TGCGCCAGCAGCTTGGTGACAGGCCCCTCTGGGGCCAACGTCCTGACTTTC
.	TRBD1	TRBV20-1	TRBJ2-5	CSASRPQGAYGTQYF	TGCAGTGCTAGCAGACCCCAGGGGGCTTATGGGACCCAGTACTTC
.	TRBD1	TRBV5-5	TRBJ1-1	CASSPRTGWEDTEAFF	TGTGCCAGCAGCCCCAGGACAGGGTGGGAGGACACTGAAGCTTTCTTT
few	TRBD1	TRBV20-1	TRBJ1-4	CSARDSQGAGKLFF	TGCAGTGCTAGAGATTCACAGGGGGCAGGTAAACTGTTTTTT
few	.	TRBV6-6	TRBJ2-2	CAAAEGYTGELFF	TGTGCCGCAGCGGAGGGGTACACCGGGGAGCTGTTTTTT
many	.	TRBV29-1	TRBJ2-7	CSVGNGTSYEQYF	TGCAGCGTTGGTAATGGGACCTCCTACGAGCAGTACTTC
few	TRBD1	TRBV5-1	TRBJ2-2	CASSLVTGDPGELFF	TGCGCCAGCAGCTTGGTCACAGGGGATCCCGGGGAGCTGTTTTTT
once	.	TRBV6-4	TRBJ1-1	CASSPEAGNTEAFF	TGTGCCAGCAGTCCAGAAGCTGGAAACACTGAAGCTTTCTTT
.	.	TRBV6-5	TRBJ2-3	CASSYSDSRGADTQYF	TGTGCCAGCAGTTACTCGGACAGCCGGGGCGCAGATACGCAGTATTTT
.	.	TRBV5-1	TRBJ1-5	CASSLAPGRVNQPQHF	TGCGCCAGCAGCTTGGCCCCAGGACGAGTTAATCAGCCCCAGCATTTT
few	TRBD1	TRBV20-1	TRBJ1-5	CSARAGTGFSQPQHF	TGCAGTGCTAGAGCCGGGACAGGGTTCAGTCAGCCCCAGCATTTT
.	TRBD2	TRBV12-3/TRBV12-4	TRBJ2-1	CASSPRGLAGGYNEQFF	TGTGCCAGCAGTCCCCGGGGACTAGCGGGAGGGTACAATGAGCAGTTCTTC
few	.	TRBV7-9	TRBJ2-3	CANSPSPGRSTDTQYF	TGTGCCAACAGCCCCTCCCCGGGTCGGAGCACAGATACGCAGTATTTT
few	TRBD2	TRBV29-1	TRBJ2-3	CSVDIGTSGRGTQYF	TGCAGCGTTGACATAGGGACTAGCGGGAGGGGTACGCAGTATTTT
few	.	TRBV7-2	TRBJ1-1	CASSLAGVKNTEAFF	TGTGCCAGCAGCCTCGCCGGGGTTAAAAACACTGAAGCTTTCTTT
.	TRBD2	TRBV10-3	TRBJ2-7	CATRLAGVHEQYF	TGTGCCACCCGACTAGCGGGAGTACACGAGCAGTACTTC
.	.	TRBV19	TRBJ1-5	CASSIGDSNQPQHF	TGTGCCAGTAGTATAGGGGACAGCAATCAGCCCCAGCATTTT
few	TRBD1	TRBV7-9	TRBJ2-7	CASSSGRTGREQYF	TGTGCCAGCAGCTCGGGCCGGACAGGGAGGGAGCAGTACTTC
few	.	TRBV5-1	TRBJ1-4	CASSLVPANEKLFF	TGCGCCAGCAGCTTGGTCCCGGCTAATGAAAAACTGTTTTTT
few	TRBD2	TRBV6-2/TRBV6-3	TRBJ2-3	CASSMTSIGTSTDTQYF	TGTGCCAGCAGTATGACTAGCATCGGTACTAGCACAGATACGCAGTATTTT
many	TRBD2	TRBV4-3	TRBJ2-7	CASSQALAGGIYEQYF	TGCGCCAGCAGCCAAGCTCTAGCGGGAGGGATCTACGAGCAGTACTTC
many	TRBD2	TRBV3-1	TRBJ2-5	CASSQGTSSGGQETQYF	TGTGCCAGCAGCCAAGGCACCTCTAGCGGGGGGCAAGAGACCCAGTACTTC
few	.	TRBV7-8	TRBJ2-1	CASSPKGASVGDEQFF	TGTGCCAGCAGCCCGAAGGGGGCTAGCGTAGGCGATGAGCAGTTCTTC
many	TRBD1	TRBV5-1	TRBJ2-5	CASSFGTGSRETQYF	TGCGCCAGCAGCTTTGGGACAGGGAGTCGAGAGACCCAGTACTTC
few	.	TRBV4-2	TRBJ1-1	CASSQVGDTEAFF	TGTGCCAGCAGCCAAGTGGGGGACACTGAAGCTTTCTTT
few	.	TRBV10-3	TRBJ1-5	CAISAGNTHQPQHF	TGTGCCATCAGTGCAGGGAATACTCATCAGCCCCAGCATTTT
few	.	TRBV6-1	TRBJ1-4	CASSRRDRLTNEKLFF	TGTGCCAGCAGTAGACGGGACCGGCTTACTAATGAAAAACTGTTTTTT
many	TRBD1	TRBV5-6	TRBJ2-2	CASSLGDRPLELFF	TGTGCCAGCAGCTTGGGGGACAGGCCCTTGGAGCTGTTTTTT